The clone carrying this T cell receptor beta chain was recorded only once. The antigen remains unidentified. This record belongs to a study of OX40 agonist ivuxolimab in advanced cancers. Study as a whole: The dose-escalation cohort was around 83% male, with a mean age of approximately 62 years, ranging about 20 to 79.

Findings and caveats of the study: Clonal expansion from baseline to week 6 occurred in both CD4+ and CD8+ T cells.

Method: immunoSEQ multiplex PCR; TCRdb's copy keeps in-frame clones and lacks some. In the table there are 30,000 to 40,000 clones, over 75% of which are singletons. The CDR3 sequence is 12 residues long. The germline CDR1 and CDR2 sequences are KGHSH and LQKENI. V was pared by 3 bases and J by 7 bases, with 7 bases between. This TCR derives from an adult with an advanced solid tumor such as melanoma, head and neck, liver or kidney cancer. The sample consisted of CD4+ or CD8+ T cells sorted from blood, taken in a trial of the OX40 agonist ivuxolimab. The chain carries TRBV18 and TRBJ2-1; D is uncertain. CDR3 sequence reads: CASSPPSNEQFF. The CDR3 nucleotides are TGTGCCAGCTCACCGCCAAGTAATGAGCAGTTCTTC.